This T cell receptor beta chain is drawn from a study of shared clonotypes between healthy human individuals. Study context: Per-donor plates numbered three CD4 naive, three CD4 memory, two CD8 naive and one CD8 memory.

Remarks on this clone: Its antigen is as yet unknown.

The CDR3 totals 12 residues. Germline trimming cut 3 bases from V and 13 bases from J; bases unmatched to any gene: 6. The germline V gene has CDR1 MDHEN and CDR2 SYDVKM. Findings of the study overall: Represented genetic and exposure-history diversity was restricted by having few donors.

Sequenced by immunoSEQ multiplex PCR; TCRdb stores in-frame clones only, minus some. The sample lists some 1,400,000 clones, roughly 96% occurring once. The sequence was collected from a man between 25 and 39 years old in good health. The sequenced material came from naive CD4+ T cells sorted from blood. Subset noted: CD45RA+ positively selected. This chain joins TRBV28 and TRBJ2-1, with 7 bases that match TRBD1. The CDR3 protein is CASSLRRGNQFF. CDR3 coding DNA: TGTGCCAGCAGTTTGCGCAGGGGGAATCAGTTCTTC.